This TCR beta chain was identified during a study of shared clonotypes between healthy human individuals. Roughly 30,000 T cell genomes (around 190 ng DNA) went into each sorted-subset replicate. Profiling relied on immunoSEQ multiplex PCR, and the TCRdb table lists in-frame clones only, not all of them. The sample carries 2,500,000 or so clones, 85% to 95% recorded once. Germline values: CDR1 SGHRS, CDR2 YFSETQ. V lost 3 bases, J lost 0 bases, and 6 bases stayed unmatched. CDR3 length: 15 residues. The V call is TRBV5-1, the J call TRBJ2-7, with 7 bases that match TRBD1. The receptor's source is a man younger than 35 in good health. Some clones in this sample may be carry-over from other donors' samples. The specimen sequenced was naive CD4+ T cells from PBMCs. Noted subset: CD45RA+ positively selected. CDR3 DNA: TGCGCCAGCAGCTCCGGTGGGGACAGCTCCTACGAGCAGTACTTC. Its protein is CASSSGGDSSYEQYF.